The 7 T cell receptor beta chains listed next were all sequenced from one sample in a study of blood T cell repertoires in COVID-19. Assay: immunoSEQ multiplex PCR; the TCRdb copy retains only in-frame clones and omits some. The table lists about 140,000 clones, roughly 80% of them singletons, with 4.5% to 6% in the top ten. Sequences were obtained from PBMCs or T cells enriched from blood (not recorded which). These receptors were obtained from a middle-aged man with acute COVID-19.

Only one count was recorded for this clone. The V call is TRBV20-1, the J call TRBJ1-4, with D tentatively TRBD1 (5 bases). The V and J ends lost 5 bases and 13 bases respectively, with 14 bases between them. The CDR3 is made up of 11 amino acids. Per germline, CDR1 DFQATT and CDR2 SNEGSKA (reference sequence). DNA for the CDR3: TGCAGTGCTGCGGCGGGGCTGCTACTGTTTTTT. Translating it yields CSAAAGLLLFF.

The chain has TRBV2 and TRBJ1-2; D call uncertain. Looked up from germline, CDR1 is SNHLY and CDR2 is FYNNEI. The CDR3 contains 13 residues. Trimming stripped 5 bases from V and 8 bases from J, with 15 bases between. The CDR3 nucleotides are TGTGCCAGCAGTACTAGGACCCTCTTCGGCTACACCTTC. Translation gives CASSTRTLFGYTF.

This clone was observed a few times. V usage is TRBV28 and J usage is TRBJ2-7; 7 nucleotides agree with TRBD1. The CDR3 extends over 16 amino acids. Unmatched junction bases numbered 10, after V lost 5 bases and J lost 0 bases. Germline assignment: CDR1 MDHEN and CDR2 SYDVKM. CDR3 sequence (DNA): TGTGCCAGCAGTATCTCGACAGGGTATGGCTCCTACGAGCAGTACTTC. Translation gives CASSISTGYGSYEQYF.

This clone was seen a handful of times. This rearrangement joins TRBV5-5 to TRBJ2-3; TRBD2 matches at 8 bases. This CDR3 contains 16 residues. Trimming took 3 bases from V and 0 from J; bases not matched to a gene: 6. Germline CDR1 is SGHKS and CDR2 is YYEKEE (reference sequence). For the CDR3, the DNA is TGTGCCAGCAGCTACATACTAGCGGTTAGCACAGATACGCAGTATTTT. It specifies CASSYILAVSTDTQYF.

The CDR3 loop reads CASTGTLINEQFF. As DNA, the CDR3 is TGTGCCAGCACCGGGACTCTTATAAATGAGCAGTTCTTC. The chain recombines TRBV28 with TRBJ2-1, with D maybe TRBD2 (6 bases). V was trimmed by 7 bases and J by 7 bases, leaving 14 bases between them. The germline V gene encodes CDR1 MDHEN and CDR2 SYDVKM. CDR3 length equals 13 residues. The full variable domain, rest sourced from reference TRBV28 and TRBJ2-1, is DVKVTQSSRYLVKRTGEKVFLECVQDMDHENMFWYRQDPGLGLRLIYFSYDVKMKEKGDIPEGYSVSREKKERFSLILESASTNQTSMYLCASTGTLINEQFFGPGTRLTVL.

The V and J genes are TRBV19 and TRBJ2-2; TRBD1 aligns across 8 bases. The CDR3 length is 14 residues. Germline V lookup: CDR1 LNHDA, CDR2 SQIVND (reference sequence). The J segment lost 4 bases and the V segment lost 4 bases, leaving 2 bases of the junction unmatched. For the CDR3, the DNA is TGTGCCAGTAGTACCACAGGGGGCACCGGGGAGCTGTTTTTT. Protein sequence: CASSTTGGTGELFF. Variable domain in full (rest from reference TRBV19 and TRBJ2-2): DGGITQSPKYLFRKEGQNVTLSCEQNLNHDAMYWYRQDPGQGLRLIYYSQIVNDFQKGDIAEGYSVSREKKESFPLTVTSAQKNPTAFYLCASSTTGGTGELFFGEGSRLTVL.

The chain recombines TRBV18 with TRBJ2-5, with 7 bases aligning to TRBD2. With V trimmed by 1 base and J by 1 base, 3 bases remained unmatched. Germline values: CDR1 KGHSH, CDR2 LQKENI. The CDR3 length is 15 residues. In nucleotides, the CDR3 is TGTGCCAGCTCACCACGCGCGGGGGTCCAAGAGACCCAGTACTTC. It yields the protein CASSPRAGVQETQYF.